Listed here is a single T cell receptor beta chain. What it binds is not known. This record comes from a study of T cells in Graves' hyperthyroidism and ophthalmopathy. Germline loops: CDR1 SNHLY, CDR2 FYNNEI. This CDR3 region has 15 residues. General study findings and limits: Blood held most thyroid clonotypes expanded above 0.001 frequency. For ophthalmopathy, model prediction preceded onset by a median 6.5 months.

Uncontrolled infections, other autoimmune diseases, pregnancy or lactation led to exclusion of patients. RNA transcripts provided the source from which TCR beta CDR3 regions were amplified. With the HTBI primer set, the TCR CDR3 went through a first round of RT-PCR. TCRdb called the multiplex PCR reads again in MiXCR, with one record for every CDR3 protein. The repertoire holds more than 35,000 distinct CDR3 sequences, with around 45% as singletons. The chain is built from TRBV2 and TRBJ1-1; TRBD1 agrees at 8 bases. The source material was peripheral blood or thyroid tissue (not recorded which). The sequence came from a woman in her 50s with Graves' hyperthyroidism. CDR3 protein: CAREGTGKMNTEAFF. The CDR3 DNA reads as TGTGCTAGAGAGGGGACAGGTAAAATGAACACTGAAGCTTTCTTT. Variable domain in full (rest from reference TRBV2 and TRBJ1-1): EPEVTQTPSHQVTQMGQEVILRCVPISNHLYFYWYRQILGQKVEFLVSFYNNEISEKSEIFDDQFSVERPDGSNFTLKIRSTKLEDSAMYFCAREGTGKMNTEAFFGQGTRLTVV.